The TCR beta chain described here comes from a study of blood T cell repertoires in COVID-19. Repertoires were generated with immunoSEQ multiplex PCR, while TCRdb's copy carries only in-frame clones and drops some. The sample comprises 65,000 to 95,000 clones, 78% of which are singletons, and about 16% rests with the top ten. Germline V lookup: CDR1 KGHDR, CDR2 SFDVKD. Losses at the gene ends were 1 base for V and 2 bases for J; bases not matched to a gene: 2. This CDR3 region has 15 residues. This receptor was identified in a human donor in a cohort sampled during active COVID-19. The material sequenced was peripheral blood. The gene calls are TRBV24-1 and TRBJ2-3; 7 positions agree with TRBD1. The chain's CDR3 is CATSDFGTATDTQYF. The CDR3 DNA reads TGTGCCACCAGTGATTTTGGGACAGCCACAGATACGCAGTATTTT.